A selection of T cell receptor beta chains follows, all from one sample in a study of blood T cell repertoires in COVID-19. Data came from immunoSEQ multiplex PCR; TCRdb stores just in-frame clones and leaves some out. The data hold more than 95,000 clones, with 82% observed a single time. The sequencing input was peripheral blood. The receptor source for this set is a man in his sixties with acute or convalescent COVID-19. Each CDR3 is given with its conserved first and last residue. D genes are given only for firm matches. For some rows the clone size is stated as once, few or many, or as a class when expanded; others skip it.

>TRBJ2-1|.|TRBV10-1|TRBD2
CASSSSGEYNEQFF
TGCGCCAGCAGTTCTAGCGGGGAATACAATGAGCAGTTCTTC
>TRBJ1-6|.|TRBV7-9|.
CASSSGGLNSPLHF
TGTGCCAGCAGCTCCGGGGGGTTGAATTCACCCCTCCACTTT
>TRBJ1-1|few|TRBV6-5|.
CAARYKNTEAFF
TGTGCCGCACGCTATAAGAACACTGAAGCTTTCTTT
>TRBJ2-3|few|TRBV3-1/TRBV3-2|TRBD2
CASSQDSSGRRTDTQYF
TGTGCCAGCAGCCAAGATTCTAGCGGGAGACGGACAGATACGCAGTATTTT
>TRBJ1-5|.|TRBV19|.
CASSIGPSWTGNQPQHF
TGTGCCAGTAGTATCGGCCCGAGCTGGACTGGCAATCAGCCCCAGCATTTT
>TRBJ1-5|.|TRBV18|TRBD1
CASSPARTGGNQPQHF
TGTGCCAGCTCACCGGCCAGGACAGGGGGAAATCAGCCCCAGCATTTT
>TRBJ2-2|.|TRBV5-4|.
CASSIGQNTGELFF
TGTGCCAGCAGCATCGGACAGAACACCGGGGAGCTGTTTTTT
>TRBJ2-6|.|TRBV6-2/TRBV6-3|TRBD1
CASSYLGQGARGANVLTF
TGTGCCAGCAGTTACTTAGGACAGGGGGCGCGCGGGGCCAACGTCCTGACTTTC
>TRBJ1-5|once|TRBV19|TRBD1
CASSIALGQGWVSTNQPQHF
TGTGCCAGTAGTATAGCCCTAGGACAGGGTTGGGTTAGCACCAATCAGCCCCAGCATTTT
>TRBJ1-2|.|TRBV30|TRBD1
CAWSVRSGTGAGYTF
TGTGCCTGGAGTGTACGATCCGGGACAGGTGCTGGCTACACCTTC
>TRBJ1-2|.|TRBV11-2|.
CASSTQRAGAQGYTF
TGTGCCAGCAGCACTCAGAGGGCAGGGGCCCAGGGCTACACCTTC
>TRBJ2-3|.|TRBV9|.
CASSPHSGEQGTDTQYF
TGTGCCAGCAGCCCCCATTCAGGGGAACAGGGCACAGATACGCAGTATTTT